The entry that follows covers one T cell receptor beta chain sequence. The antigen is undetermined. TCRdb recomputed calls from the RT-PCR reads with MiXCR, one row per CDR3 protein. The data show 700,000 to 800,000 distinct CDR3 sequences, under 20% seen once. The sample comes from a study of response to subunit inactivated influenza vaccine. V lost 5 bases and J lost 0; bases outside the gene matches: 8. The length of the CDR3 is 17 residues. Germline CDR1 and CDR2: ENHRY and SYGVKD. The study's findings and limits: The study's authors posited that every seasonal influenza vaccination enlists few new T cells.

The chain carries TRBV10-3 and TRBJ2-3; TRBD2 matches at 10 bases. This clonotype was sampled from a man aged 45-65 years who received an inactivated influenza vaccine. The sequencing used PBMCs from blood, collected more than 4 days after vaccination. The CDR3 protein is CAISLSGRALSTDTQYF. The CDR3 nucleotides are TGTGCCATCAGTCTAAGCGGGAGGGCCCTTAGCACAGATACGCAGTATTTT.